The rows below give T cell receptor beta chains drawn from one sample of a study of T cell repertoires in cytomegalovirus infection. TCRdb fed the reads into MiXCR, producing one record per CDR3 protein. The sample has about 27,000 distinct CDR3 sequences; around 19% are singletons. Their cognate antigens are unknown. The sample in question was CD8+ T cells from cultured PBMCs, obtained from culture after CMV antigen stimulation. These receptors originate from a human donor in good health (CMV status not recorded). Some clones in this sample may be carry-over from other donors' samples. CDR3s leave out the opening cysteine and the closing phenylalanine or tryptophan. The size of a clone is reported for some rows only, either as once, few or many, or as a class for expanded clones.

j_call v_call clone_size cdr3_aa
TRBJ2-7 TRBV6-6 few ASNRGDKQY
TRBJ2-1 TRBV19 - ASMRGYNEQF
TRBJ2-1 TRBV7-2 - ASSPAGGPLNEQF
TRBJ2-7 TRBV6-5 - ASSYRDKGYEQY
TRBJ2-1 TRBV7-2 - ASSHSGRAPVSSYNEQF
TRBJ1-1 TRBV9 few ASSAGGTEAF
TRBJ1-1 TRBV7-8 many ASSLVTGTEAF
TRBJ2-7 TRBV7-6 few ASSRSWLAGEQY
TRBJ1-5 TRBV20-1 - SASGGVGYSNQPQH
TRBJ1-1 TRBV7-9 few ASSLARGLNTEAF
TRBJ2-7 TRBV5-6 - ASSPGSGPYEQY
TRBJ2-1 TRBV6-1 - ASSRTDAYNEQF
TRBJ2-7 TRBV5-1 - ASSLERAGGSYEQY
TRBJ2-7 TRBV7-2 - ASSDTGTGSYEQY
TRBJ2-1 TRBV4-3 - ASSPGTSGSYEQF
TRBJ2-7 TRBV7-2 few ASSLGLAAEQY
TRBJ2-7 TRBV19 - ASSIGYEQY
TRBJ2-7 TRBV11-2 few ASSPGWGTTYEQY
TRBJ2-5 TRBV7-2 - ASSRTTPKLETQY
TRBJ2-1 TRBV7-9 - ASTVQWDEQF
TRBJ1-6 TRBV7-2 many AARQGRTTNSPLH
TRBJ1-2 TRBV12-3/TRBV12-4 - ASSTHGASGYT
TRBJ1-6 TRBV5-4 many ASSVTGVKNSPLH
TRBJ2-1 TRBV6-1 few ASSDPRDSPLDEQF
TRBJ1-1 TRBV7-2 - ASSVIYRAGTFLNTEAF
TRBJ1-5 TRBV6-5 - ASRPNSNQPQH
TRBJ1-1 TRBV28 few ASSYNRVVGDTEAF
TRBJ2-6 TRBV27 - ASSLLPSGANVLT
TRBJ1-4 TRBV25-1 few ASSEYYRSNEKLF
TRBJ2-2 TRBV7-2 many ASSLAGTGELF
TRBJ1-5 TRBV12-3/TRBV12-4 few ASSFPAIHQPQH
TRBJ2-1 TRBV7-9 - ASSSRLAGHRDEQF
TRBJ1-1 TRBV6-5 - ASSYSGGQIRAF
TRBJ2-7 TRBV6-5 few ASSHGQGSYEQY
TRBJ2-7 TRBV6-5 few ASSSSGFSYEQY
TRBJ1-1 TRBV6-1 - ASRLGENTEAF
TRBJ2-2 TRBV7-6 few ASSLEVSIWTGELF
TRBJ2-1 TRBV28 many ASILRPGTYNEQF
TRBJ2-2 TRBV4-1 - ASSQVRGGANTGELF
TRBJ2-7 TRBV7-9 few ASSTADRTGPTNEQY
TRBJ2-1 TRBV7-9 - ASSLGSGSEQF
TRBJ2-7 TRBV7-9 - ASSPSRDYLYEQY
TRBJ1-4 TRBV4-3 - ASSQDGGFNEKLF
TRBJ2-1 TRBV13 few ASRVGDSYNEQF
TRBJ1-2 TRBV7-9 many ASSQSVTGENYGYT
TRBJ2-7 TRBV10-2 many ASSEPMTLDPYEQY
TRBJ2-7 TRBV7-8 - ASSLDLITYEQY
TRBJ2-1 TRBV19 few ASTSGQGANEQF
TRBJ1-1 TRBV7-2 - ASSLARQVEAF
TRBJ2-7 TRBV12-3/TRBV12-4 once ASSLALGQAGPYEQY
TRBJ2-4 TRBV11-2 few ASSLDKGHQNIQY
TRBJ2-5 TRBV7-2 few ASSRLAGGVETQY
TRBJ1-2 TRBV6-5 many ASSGGGGRGYT
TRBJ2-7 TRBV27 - ASSSGNAESEQY
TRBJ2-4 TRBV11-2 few ASSSTGPLDIQY
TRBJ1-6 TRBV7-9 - AGQAYNSPLH
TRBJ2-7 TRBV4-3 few ASSQDLGPTTEQY
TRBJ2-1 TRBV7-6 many ASSFRANSGSNEQF
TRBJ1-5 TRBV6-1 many ASTSTEHYSNQPQH
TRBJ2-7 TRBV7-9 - ASSLVWGQEEQY